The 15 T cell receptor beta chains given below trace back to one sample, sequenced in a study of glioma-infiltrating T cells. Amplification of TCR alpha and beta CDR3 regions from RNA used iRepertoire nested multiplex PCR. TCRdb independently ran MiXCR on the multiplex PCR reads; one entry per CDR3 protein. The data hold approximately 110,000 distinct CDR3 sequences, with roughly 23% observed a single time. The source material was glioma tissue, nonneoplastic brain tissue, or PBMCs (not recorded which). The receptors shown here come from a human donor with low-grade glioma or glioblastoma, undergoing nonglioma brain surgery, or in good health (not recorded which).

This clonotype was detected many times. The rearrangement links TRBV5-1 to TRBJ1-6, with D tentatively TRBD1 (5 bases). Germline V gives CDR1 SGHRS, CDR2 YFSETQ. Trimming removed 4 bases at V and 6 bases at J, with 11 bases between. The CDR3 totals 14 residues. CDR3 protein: CASSRSGFNSPLHF. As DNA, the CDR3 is TGCGCCAGCAGCCGGTCAGGGTTTAATTCACCCCTCCACTTT.

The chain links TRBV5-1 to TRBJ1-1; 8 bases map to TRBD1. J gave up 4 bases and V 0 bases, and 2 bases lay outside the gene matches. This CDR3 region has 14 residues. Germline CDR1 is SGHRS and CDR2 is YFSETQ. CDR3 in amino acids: CASSLGQGSTEAFF. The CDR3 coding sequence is TGCGCCAGCAGCTTGGGACAGGGGAGCACTGAAGCTTTCTTT.

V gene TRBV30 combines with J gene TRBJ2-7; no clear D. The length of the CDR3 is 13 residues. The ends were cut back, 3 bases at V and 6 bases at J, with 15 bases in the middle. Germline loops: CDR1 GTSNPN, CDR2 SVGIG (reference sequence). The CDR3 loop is CAWSPSGVREQYF. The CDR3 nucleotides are TGTGCCTGGAGCCCATCTGGGGTGCGCGAGCAGTACTTC. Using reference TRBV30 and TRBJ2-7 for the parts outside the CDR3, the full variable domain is SQTIHQWPATLVQPVGSPLSLECTVEGTSNPNLYWYRQAAGRGLQLLFYSVGIGQISSEVPQNLSASRPQDRQFILSSKKLLLSDSGFYLCAWSPSGVREQYFGPGTRLTVT.

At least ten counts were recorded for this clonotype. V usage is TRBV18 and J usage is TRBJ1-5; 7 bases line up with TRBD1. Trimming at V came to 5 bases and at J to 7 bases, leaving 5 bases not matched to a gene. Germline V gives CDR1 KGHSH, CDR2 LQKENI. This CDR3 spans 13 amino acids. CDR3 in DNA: TGTGCCAGCTCAACAGGGGACGGCCAGCCCCAGCATTTT. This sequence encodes CASSTGDGQPQHF. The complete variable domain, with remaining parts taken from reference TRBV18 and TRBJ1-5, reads NAGVMQNPRHLVRRRGQEARLRCSPMKGHSHVYWYRQLPEEGLKFMVYLQKENIIDESGMPKERFSAEFPKEGPSILRIQQVVRGDSAAYFCASSTGDGQPQHFGDGTRLSIL.

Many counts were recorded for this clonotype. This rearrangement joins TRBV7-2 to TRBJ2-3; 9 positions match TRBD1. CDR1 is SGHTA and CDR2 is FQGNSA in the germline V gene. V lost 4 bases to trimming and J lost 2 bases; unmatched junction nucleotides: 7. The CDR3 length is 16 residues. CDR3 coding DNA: TGTGCCAGCAGCTGGGGACAGGGAACTAACACAGATACGCAGTATTTT. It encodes CASSWGQGTNTDTQYF.

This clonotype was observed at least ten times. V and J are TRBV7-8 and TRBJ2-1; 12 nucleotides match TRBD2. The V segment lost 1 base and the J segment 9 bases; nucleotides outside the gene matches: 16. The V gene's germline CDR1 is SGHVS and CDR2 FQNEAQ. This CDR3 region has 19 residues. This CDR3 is CASSLGLAGVGGAWGEQFF. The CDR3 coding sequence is TGTGCCAGCAGCTTAGGACTAGCGGGAGTAGGGGGGGCTTGGGGTGAGCAGTTCTTC.

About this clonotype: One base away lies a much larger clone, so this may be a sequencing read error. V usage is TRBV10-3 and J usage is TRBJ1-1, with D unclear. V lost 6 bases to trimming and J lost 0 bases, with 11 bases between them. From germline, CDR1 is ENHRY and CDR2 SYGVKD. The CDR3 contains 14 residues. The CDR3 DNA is TGTGCCATCAGAGACGCGTCCATGAACACTGAAGCTTTCTTT. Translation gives CAIRDASMNTEAFF.

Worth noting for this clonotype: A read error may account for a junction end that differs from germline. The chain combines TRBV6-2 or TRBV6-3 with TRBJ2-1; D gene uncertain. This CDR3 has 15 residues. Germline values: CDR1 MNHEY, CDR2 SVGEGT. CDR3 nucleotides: TGTGCCAGCAGTTACTCGGTAAACTCCTACAATGAGCAGTCCTTC. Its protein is CASSYSVNSYNEQSF.

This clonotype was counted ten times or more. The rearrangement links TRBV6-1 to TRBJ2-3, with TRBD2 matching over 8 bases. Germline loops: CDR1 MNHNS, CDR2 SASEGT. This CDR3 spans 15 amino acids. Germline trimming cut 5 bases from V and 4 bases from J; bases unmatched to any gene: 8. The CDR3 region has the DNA TGTGCCAGCAGTCCAAGCGGGAGAGGGGCAGATACGCAGTATTTT. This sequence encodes CASSPSGRGADTQYF.

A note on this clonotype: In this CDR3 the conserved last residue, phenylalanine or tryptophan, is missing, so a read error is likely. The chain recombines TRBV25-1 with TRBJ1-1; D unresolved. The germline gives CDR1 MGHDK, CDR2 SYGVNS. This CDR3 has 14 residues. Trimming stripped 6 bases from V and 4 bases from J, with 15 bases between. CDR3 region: CASRPRIGITEAFL. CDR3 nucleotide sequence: TGTGCCAGCAGGCCTCGAATAGGGATCACTGAAGCTTTCCTT.

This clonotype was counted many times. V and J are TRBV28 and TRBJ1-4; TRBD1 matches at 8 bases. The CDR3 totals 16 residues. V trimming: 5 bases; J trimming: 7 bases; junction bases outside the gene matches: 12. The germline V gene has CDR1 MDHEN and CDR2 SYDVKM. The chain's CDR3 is CASSAAGGAGFEKLFF. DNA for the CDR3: TGTGCCAGCAGTGCCGCAGGGGGCGCAGGGTTTGAAAAACTGTTTTTT.

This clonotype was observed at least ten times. CDR3 DNA: TGCAGTGCTCCCTGGGGAGGGACCTCCTACGAGCAGTACTTC. Translated: CSAPWGGTSYEQYF. J is TRBJ2-7 and V is TRBV20-1; 7 bases are shared with TRBD2. J was trimmed by 0 bases and V by 5 bases; bases with no gene match: 7. CDR3 size: 14 residues. In germline, CDR1 is DFQATT, CDR2 SNEGSKA (reference sequence).

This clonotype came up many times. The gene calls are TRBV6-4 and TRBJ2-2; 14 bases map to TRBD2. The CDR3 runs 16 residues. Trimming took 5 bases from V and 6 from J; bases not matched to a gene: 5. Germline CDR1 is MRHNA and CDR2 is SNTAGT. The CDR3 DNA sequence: TGTGCCAGCAGTCCCGGACTAGCGGGAGGTGCCGGGGAGCTGTTTTTT. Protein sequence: CASSPGLAGGAGELFF.

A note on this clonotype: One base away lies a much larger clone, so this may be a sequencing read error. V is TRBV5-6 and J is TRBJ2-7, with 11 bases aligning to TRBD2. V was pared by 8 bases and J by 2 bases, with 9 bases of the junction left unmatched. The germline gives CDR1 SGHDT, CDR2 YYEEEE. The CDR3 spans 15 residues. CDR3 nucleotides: TGTGCCAGAAGCGCTAGACTAGCGGGAACCTACGAGCAGTACTTC. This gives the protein CARSARLAGTYEQYF.

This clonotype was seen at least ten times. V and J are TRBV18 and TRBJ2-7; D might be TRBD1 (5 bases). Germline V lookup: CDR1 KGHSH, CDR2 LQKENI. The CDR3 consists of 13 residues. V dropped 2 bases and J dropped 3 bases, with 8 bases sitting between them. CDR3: CASSPDRNYEQYF. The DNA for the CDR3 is TGTGCCAGCTCACCAGACAGAAACTACGAGCAGTACTTC.